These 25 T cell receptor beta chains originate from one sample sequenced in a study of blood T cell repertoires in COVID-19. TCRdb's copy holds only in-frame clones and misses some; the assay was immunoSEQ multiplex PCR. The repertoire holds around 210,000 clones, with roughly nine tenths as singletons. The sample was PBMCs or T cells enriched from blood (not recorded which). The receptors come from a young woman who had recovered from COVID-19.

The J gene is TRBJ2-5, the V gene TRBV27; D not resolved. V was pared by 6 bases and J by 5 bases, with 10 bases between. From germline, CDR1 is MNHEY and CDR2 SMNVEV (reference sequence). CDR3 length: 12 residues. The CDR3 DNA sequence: TGTGCCAGCAGCGCCATCGGGGAGACCCAGTACTTC. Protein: CASSAIGETQYF.

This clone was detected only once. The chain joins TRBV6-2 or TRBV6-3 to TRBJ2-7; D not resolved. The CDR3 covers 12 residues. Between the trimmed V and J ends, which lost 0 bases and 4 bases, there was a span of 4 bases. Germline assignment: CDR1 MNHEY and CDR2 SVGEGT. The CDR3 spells CASSYSIYEQYF. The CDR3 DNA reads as TGTGCCAGCAGTTACTCTATATACGAGCAGTACTTC.

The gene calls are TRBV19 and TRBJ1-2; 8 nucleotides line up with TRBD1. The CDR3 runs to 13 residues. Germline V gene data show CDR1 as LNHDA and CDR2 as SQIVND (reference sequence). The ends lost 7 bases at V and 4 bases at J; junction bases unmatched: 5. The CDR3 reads CASNTGGGYGYTF. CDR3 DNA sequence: TGTGCCAGTAACACAGGGGGTGGCTATGGCTACACCTTC. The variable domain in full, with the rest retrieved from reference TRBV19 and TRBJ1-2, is DGGITQSPKYLFRKEGQNVTLSCEQNLNHDAMYWYRQDPGQGLRLIYYSQIVNDFQKGDIAEGYSVSREKKESFPLTVTSAQKNPTAFYLCASNTGGGYGYTFGSGTRLTVV.

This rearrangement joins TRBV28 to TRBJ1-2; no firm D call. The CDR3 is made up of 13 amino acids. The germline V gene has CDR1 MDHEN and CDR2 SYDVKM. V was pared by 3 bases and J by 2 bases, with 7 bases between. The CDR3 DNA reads TGTGCCAGCAGTTTGACAAAGAACTATGGCTACACCTTC. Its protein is CASSLTKNYGYTF.

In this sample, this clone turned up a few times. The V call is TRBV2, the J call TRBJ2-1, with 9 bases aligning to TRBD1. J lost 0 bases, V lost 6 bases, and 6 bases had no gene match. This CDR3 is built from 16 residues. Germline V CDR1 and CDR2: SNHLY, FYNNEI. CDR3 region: CASSGQGFNSYNEQFF. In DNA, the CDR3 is TGTGCCAGCAGCGGACAGGGGTTTAACTCCTACAATGAGCAGTTCTTC.

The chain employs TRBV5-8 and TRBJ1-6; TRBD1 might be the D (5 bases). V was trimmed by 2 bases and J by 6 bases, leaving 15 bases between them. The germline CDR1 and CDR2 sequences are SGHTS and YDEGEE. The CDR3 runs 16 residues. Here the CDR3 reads CASSLRIQGVNSPLHF. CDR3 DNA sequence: TGTGCCAGCAGCTTAAGGATCCAGGGTGTTAATTCACCCCTCCACTTT. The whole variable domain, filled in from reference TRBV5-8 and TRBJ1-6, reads EAGVTQSPTHLIKTRGQQATLRCSPISGHTSVYWYQQALGLGLQFLLWYDEGEERNRGNFPPRFSGRQFPNYSSELNVNALELEDSALYLCASSLRIQGVNSPLHFGNGTRLTVT.

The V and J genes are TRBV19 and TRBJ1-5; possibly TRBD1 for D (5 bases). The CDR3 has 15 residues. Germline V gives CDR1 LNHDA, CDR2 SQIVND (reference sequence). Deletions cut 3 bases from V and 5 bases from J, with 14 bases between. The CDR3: CASSMGRGLDQPQHF. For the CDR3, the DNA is TGTGCCAGTAGTATGGGTCGGGGGTTGGATCAGCCCCAGCATTTT.

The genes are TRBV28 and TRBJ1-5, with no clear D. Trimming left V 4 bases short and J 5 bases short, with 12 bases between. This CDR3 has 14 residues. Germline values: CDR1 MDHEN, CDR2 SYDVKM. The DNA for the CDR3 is TGTGCCAGCAGTTCCCCGGGGAGGGATCAGCCCCAGCATTTT. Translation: CASSSPGRDQPQHF.

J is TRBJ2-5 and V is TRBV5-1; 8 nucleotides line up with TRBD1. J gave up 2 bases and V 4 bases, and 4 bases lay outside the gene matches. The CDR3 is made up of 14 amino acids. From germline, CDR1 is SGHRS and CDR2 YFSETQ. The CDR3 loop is CASSAGQGQETQYF. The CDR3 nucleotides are TGCGCCAGCAGCGCAGGACAGGGTCAAGAGACCCAGTACTTC.

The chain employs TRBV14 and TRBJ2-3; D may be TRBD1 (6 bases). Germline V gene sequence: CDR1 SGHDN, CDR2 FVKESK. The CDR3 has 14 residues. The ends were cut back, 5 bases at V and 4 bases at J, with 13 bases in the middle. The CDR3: CASSGGWGPDTQYF. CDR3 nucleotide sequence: TGTGCCAGCAGCGGGGGATGGGGGCCAGATACGCAGTATTTT. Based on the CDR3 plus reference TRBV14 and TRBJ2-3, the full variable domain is EAGVTQFPSHSVIEKGQTVTLRCDPISGHDNLYWYRRVMGKEIKFLLHFVKESKQDESGMPNNRFLAERTGGTYSTLKVQPAELEDSGVYFCASSGGWGPDTQYFGPGTRLTVL.

As DNA, the CDR3 is TGTGCCAGCAGTGAATGGTTCTGGGGATCGGGACAGAACACCGGGGAGCTGTTTTTT. It codes for CASSEWFWGSGQNTGELFF. The chain has TRBV6-1 and TRBJ2-2, with D possibly matching TRBD1 (6 bases). V gave up 2 bases and J gave up 1 base, with 20 bases separating them. Germline lookup yields CDR1 MNHNS and CDR2 SASEGT. The CDR3 runs 19 residues.

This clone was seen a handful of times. The CDR3 DNA follows: TGCGCCAGCAGCCGCAAAGCGGAAAAACTGTTTTTT. It encodes CASSRKAEKLFF. This chain connects TRBV23-1 to TRBJ1-4, with D unclear. TRBV23-1 is labeled an ORF, and its function is uncertain. V was trimmed by 6 bases and J by 8 bases, leaving 10 bases between them. This CDR3 has 12 residues.

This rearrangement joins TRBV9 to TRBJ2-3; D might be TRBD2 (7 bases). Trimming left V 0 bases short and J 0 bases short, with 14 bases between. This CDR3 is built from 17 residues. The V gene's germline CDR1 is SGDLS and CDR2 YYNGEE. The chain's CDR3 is CASSVAGGATSTDTQYF. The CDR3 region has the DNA TGTGCCAGCAGCGTAGCTGGGGGGGCTACTAGCACAGATACGCAGTATTTT.

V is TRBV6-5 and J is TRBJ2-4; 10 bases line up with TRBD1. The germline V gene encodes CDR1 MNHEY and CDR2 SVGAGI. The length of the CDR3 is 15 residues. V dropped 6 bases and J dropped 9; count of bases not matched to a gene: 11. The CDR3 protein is CASRTRQGAWGIQYF. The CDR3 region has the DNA TGTGCCAGCAGGACCCGACAGGGGGCTTGGGGCATTCAGTACTTC.

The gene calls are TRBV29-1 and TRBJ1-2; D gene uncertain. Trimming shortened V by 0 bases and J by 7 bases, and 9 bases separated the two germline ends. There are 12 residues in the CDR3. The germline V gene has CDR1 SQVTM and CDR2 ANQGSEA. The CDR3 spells CSVEETDVGYTF. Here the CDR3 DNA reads TGCAGCGTTGAAGAAACAGATGTTGGCTACACCTTC. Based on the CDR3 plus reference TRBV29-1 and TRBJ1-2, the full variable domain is SAVISQKPSRDICQRGTSLTIQCQVDSQVTMMFWYRQQPGQSLTLIATANQGSEATYESGFVIDKFPISRPNLTFSTLTVSNMSPEDSSIYLCSVEETDVGYTFGSGTRLTVV.

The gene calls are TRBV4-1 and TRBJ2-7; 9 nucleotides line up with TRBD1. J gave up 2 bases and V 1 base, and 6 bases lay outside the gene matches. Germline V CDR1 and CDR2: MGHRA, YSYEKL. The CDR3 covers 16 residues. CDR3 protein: CASSQVPGQGTYEQYF. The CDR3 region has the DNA TGCGCCAGCAGCCAAGTTCCGGGACAGGGTACCTACGAGCAGTACTTC.

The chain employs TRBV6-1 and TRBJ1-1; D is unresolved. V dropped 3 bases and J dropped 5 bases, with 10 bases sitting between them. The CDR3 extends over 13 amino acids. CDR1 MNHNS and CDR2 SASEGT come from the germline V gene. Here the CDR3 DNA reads TGTGCCAGCAGTGAGCTGGGAGGAACTGAAGCTTTCTTT. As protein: CASSELGGTEAFF.

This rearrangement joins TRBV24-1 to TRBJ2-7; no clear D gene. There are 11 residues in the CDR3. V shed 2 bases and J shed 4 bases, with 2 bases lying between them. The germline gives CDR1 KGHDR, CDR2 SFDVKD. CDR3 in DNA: TGTGCCACCAGTGATTCATACGAGCAGTACTTC. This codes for CATSDSYEQYF.

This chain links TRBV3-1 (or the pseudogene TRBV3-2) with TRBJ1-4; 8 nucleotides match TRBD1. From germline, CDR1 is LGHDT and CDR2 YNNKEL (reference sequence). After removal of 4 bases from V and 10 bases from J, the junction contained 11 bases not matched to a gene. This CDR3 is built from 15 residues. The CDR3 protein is CASSRFGQGAGKLFF. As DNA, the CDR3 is TGTGCCAGCAGCCGCTTCGGACAGGGTGCCGGAAAACTGTTTTTT.

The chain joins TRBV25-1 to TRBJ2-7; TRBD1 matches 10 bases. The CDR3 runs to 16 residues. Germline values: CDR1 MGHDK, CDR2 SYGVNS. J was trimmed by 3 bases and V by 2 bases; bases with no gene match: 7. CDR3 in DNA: TGTGCCAGCAGTGAAGAGGGGGACAGGGGTCACTACGAGCAGTACTTC. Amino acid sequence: CASSEEGDRGHYEQYF.

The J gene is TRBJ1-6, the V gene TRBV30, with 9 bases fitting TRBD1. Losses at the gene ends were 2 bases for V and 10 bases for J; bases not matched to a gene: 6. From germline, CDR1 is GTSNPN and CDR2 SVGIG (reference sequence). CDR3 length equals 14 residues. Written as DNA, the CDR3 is TGTGCCTGGAGTCCGGGACAGGGTTACTCACCCCTCCACTTT. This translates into CAWSPGQGYSPLHF.

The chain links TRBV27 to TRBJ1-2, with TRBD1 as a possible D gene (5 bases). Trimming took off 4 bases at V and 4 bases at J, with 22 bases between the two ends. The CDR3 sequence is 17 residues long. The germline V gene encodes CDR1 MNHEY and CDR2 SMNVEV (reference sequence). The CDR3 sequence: CASSSHGRGAHGYGYTF. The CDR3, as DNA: TGTGCCAGCAGTTCCCACGGGAGAGGGGCGCATGGCTATGGCTACACCTTC.

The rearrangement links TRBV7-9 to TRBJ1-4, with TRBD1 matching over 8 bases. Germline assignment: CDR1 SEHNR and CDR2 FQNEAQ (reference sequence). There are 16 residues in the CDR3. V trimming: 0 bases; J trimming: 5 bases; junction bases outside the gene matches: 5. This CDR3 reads CASSLARGQANEKLFF. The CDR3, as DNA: TGTGCCAGCAGCTTAGCGAGGGGACAGGCAAATGAAAAACTGTTTTTT.

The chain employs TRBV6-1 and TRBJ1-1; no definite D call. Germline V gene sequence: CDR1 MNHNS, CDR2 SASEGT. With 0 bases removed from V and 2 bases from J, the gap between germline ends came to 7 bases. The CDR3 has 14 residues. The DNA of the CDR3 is TGTGCCAGCAGTGAAGCCGAGGAAAACACTGAAGCTTTCTTT. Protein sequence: CASSEAEENTEAFF.

The CDR3 region has the DNA TGTGCCAGCAGTTTTTCATCCGGCGGGGAGCTGTTTTTT. It specifies CASSFSSGGELFF. The chain links TRBV27 to TRBJ2-2, with unresolved D. Trimming removed 3 bases from V and 7 bases from J, with 9 bases in between. This CDR3 region has 13 residues. CDR1 is MNHEY, CDR2 SMNVEV, per germline (reference sequence).